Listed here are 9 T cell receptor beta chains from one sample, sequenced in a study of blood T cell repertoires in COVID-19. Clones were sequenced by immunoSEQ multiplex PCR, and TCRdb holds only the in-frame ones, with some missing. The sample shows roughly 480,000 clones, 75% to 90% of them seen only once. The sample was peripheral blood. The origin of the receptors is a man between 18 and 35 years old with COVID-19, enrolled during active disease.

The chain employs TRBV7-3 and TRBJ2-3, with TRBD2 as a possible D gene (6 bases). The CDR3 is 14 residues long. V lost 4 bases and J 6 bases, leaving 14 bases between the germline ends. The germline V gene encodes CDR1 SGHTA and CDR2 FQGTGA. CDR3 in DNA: TGTGCCAGCAGCTCGGAGGGCCTTCGGGATACGCAGTATTTT. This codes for CASSSEGLRDTQYF.

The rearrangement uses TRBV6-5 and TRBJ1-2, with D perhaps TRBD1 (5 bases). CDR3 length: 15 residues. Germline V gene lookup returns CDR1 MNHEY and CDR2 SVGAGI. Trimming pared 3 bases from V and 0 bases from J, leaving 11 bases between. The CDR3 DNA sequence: TGTGCCAGCAGTTATGGCGAGACAGCTAACTATGGCTACACCTTC. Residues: CASSYGETANYGYTF.

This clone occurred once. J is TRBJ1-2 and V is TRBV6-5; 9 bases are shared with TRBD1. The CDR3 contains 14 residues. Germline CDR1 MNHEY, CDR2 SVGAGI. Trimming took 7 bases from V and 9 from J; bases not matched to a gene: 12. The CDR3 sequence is CASTTGGRQYSYTF. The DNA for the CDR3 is TGTGCCAGCACGACAGGGGGGCGCCAATACAGCTACACCTTC.

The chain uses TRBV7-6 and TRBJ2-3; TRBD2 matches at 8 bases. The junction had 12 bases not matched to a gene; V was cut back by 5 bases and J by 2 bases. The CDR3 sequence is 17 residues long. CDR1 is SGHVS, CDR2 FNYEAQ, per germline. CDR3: CASSNGLAYTTTDTQYF. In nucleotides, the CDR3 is TGTGCCAGCAGCAATGGACTAGCTTATACAACCACAGATACGCAGTATTTT.

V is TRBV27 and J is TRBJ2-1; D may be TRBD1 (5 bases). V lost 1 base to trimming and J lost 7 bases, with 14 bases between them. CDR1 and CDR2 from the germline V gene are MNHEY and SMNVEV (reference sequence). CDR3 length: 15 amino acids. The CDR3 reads CASSLLRQGLNEQFF. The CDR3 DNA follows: TGTGCCAGCAGTTTATTGAGGCAGGGTTTAAATGAGCAGTTCTTC.

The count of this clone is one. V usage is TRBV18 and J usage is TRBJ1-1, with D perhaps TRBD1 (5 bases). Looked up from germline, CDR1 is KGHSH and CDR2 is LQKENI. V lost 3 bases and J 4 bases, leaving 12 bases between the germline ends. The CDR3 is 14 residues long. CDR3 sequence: CASSPQGLGTEAFF. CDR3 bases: TGTGCCAGCTCACCGCAGGGTTTGGGCACTGAAGCTTTCTTT. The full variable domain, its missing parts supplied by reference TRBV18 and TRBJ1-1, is NAGVMQNPRHLVRRRGQEARLRCSPMKGHSHVYWYRQLPEEGLKFMVYLQKENIIDESGMPKERFSAEFPKEGPSILRIQQVVRGDSAAYFCASSPQGLGTEAFFGQGTRLTVV.

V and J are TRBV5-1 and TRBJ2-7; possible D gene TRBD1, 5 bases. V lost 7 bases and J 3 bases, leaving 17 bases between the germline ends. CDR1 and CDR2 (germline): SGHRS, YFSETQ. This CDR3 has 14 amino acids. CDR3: CASSERSDSYEQYF. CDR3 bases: TGCGCCAGCTCCGAAAGGTCTGACAGCTACGAGCAGTACTTC. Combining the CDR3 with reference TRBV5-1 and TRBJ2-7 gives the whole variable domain KAGVTQTPRYLIKTRGQQVTLSCSPISGHRSVSWYQQTPGQGLQFLFEYFSETQRNKGNFPGRFSGRQFSNSRSEMNVSTLELGDSALYLCASSERSDSYEQYFGPGTRLTVT.

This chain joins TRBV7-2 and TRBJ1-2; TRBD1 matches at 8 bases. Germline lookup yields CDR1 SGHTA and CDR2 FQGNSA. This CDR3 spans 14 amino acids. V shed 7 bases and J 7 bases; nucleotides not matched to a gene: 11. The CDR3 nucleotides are TGTGCCAGCACCCTAGGGTGGACAGGGTTTGGCTACACCTTC. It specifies CASTLGWTGFGYTF.

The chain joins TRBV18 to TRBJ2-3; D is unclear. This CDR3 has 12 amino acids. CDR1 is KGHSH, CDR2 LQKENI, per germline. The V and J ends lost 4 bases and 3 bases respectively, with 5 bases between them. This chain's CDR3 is CASSQQTDTQYF. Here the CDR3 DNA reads TGTGCCAGCTCACAACAGACAGATACGCAGTATTTT.